This TCR beta chain is from a study of shared T cell receptors in the human thymus. The CDR3 has 15 amino acids. CDR1 is MRHNA and CDR2 is SNTAGT in the germline V gene. Trimming cost V 5 bases and J 5 bases; bases outside gene matches: 8. Repertoires were generated with immunoSEQ multiplex PCR, while TCRdb's copy carries only in-frame clones and drops some. This table holds some 700,000 clones, 88% found once. These sequences were also reported in another study, on human thymus T cells. As reported in that work: The thymus tissue came from resections taken during corrective heart surgery. Across thymic and blood repertoires, the usage of V and J genes appeared to be biased. Unrelated people showed highly overlapping thymic repertoires, related research reported.

The sample taken for sequencing was thymocytes. The sequence came from a boy younger than two with a congenital heart defect. This chain links TRBV6-4 with TRBJ2-1; TRBD2 matches at 8 bases. CDR3 DNA sequence: TGTGCCAGCAGTCCCCACTTGCGGGAGGACAATGAGCAGTTCTTC. Protein sequence: CASSPHLREDNEQFF.